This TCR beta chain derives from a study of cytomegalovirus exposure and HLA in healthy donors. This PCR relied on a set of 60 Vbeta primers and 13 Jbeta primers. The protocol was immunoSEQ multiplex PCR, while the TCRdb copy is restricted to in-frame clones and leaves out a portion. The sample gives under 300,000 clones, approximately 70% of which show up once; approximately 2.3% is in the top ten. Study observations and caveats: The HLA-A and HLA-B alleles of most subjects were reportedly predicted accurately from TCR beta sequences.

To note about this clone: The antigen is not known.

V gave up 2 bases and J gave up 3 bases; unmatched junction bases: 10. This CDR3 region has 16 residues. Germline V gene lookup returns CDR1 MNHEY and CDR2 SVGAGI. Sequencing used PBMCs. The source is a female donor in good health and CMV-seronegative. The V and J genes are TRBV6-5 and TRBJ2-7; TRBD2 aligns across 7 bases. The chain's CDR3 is CASSYAVAGGGYEQYF. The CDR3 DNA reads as TGTGCCAGCAGTTACGCCGTAGCGGGTGGGGGCTACGAGCAGTACTTC.